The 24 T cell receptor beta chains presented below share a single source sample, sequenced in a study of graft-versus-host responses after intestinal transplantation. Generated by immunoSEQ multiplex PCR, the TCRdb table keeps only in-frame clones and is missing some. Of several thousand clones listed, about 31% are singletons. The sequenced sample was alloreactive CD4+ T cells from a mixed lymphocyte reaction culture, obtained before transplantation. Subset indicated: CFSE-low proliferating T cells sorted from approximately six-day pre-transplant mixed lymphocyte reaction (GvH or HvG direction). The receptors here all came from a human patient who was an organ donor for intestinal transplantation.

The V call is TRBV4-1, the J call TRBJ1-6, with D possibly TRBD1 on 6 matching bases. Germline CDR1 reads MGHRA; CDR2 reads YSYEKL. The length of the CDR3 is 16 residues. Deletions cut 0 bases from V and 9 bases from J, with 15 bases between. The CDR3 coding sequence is TGCGCCAGCAGCCAAGACTACCCCGGGGGCAGTTCACCCCTCCACTTT. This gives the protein CASSQDYPGGSSPLHF.

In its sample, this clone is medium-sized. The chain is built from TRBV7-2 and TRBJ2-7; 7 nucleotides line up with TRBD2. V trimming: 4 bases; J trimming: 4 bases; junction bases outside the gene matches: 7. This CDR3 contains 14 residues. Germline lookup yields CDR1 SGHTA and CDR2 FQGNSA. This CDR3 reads CASSSSGKRYEQYF. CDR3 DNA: TGTGCCAGCAGCTCCAGCGGGAAGAGATACGAGCAGTACTTC.

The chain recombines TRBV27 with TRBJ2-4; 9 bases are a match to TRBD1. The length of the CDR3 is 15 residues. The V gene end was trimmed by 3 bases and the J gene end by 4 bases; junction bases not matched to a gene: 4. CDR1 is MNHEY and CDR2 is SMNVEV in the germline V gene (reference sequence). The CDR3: CASSLTGTGKNIQYF. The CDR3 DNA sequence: TGTGCCAGCAGTTTGACCGGGACAGGGAAAAACATTCAGTACTTC.

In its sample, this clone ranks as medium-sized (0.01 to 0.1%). The CDR3 is CAWRRGGRETQYF. The CDR3 DNA sequence: TGTGCCTGGAGGCGGGGGGGACGTGAGACCCAGTACTTC. V and J are TRBV30 and TRBJ2-5, with 9 bases aligning to TRBD2. V was pared by 3 bases and J by 5 bases, with 4 bases of the junction left unmatched. The CDR3 runs 13 residues. Germline V lookup: CDR1 GTSNPN, CDR2 SVGIG (reference sequence). Filled out from reference TRBV30 and TRBJ2-5, the complete variable domain reads SQTIHQWPATLVQPVGSPLSLECTVEGTSNPNLYWYRQAAGRGLQLLFYSVGIGQISSEVPQNLSASRPQDRQFILSSKKLLLSDSGFYLCAWRRGGRETQYFGPGTRLLVL.

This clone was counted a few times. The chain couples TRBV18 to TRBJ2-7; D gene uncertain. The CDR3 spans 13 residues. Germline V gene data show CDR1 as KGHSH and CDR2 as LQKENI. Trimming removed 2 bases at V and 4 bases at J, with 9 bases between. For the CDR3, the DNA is TGTGCCAGCTCACCAGGATTGTTGTACGAGCAGTACTTC. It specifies CASSPGLLYEQYF.

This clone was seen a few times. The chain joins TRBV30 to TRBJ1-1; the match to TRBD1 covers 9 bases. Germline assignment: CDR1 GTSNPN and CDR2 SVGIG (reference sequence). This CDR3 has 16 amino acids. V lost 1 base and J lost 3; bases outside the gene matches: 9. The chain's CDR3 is CAWSGFATGGYTEAFF. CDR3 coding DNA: TGTGCCTGGAGTGGGTTTGCGACAGGGGGTTACACTGAAGCTTTCTTT. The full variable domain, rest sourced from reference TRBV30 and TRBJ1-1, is SQTIHQWPATLVQPVGSPLSLECTVEGTSNPNLYWYRQAAGRGLQLLFYSVGIGQISSEVPQNLSASRPQDRQFILSSKKLLLSDSGFYLCAWSGFATGGYTEAFFGQGTRLTVV.

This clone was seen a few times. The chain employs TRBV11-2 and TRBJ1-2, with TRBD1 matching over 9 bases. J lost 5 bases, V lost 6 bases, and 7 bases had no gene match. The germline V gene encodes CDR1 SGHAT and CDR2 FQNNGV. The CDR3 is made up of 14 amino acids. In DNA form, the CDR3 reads TGTGCCAGCAGTACACAGGGGGCTGGGTATGGCTACACCTTC. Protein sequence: CASSTQGAGYGYTF. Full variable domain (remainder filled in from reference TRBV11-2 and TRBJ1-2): EAGVAQSPRYKIIEKRQSVAFWCNPISGHATLYWYQQILGQGPKLLIQFQNNGVVDDSQLPKDRFSAERLKGVDSTLKIQPAKLEDSAVYLCASSTQGAGYGYTFGSGTRLTVV.

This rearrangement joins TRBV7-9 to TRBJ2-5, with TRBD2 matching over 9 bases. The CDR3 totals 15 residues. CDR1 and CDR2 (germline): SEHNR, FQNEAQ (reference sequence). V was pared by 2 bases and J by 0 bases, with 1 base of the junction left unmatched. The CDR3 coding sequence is TGTGCCAGCAGCTTACTAGCGGGGTACCAAGAGACCCAGTACTTC. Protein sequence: CASSLLAGYQETQYF.

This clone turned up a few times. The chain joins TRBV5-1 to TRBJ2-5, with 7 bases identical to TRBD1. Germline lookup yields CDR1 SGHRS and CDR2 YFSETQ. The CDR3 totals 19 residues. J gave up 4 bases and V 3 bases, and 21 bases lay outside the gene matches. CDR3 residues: CASSSPGMTGRIIVETQYF. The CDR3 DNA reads TGCGCCAGCAGCTCGCCCGGAATGACAGGGAGAATTATTGTAGAGACCCAGTACTTC.

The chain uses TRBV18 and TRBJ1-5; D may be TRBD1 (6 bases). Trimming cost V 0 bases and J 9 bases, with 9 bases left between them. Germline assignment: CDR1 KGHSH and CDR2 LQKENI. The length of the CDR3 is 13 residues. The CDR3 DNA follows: TGTGCCAGCTCACCACCGGACAGTGGGCCCCAGCATTTT. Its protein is CASSPPDSGPQHF.

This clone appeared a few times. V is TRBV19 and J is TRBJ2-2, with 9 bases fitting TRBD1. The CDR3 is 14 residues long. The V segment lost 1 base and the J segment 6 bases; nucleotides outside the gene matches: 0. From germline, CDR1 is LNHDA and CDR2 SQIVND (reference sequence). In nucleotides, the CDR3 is TGTGCCAGTAGTATAGGACAGGGGGCCGGGGAGCTGTTTTTT. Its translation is CASSIGQGAGELFF.

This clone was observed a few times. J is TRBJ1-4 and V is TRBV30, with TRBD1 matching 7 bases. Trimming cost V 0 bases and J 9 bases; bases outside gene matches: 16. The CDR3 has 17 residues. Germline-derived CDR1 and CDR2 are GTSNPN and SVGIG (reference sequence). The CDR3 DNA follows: TGTGCCTGGAGTGTAAGAGTTTCAGGGCAGGGGGTTAAAAAACTGTTTTTT. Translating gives CAWSVRVSGQGVKKLFF. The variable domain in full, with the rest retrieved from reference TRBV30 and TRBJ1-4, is SQTIHQWPATLVQPVGSPLSLECTVEGTSNPNLYWYRQAAGRGLQLLFYSVGIGQISSEVPQNLSASRPQDRQFILSSKKLLLSDSGFYLCAWSVRVSGQGVKKLFFGSGTQLSVL.

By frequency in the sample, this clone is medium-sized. CDR3 coding DNA: TGCGCCAGCAGCTACAACACAGATACGCAGTATTTT. Translation: CASSYNTDTQYF. The genes are TRBV5-1 and TRBJ2-3; D is ambiguous. This CDR3 contains 12 residues. Germline loops: CDR1 SGHRS, CDR2 YFSETQ. V was clipped by 3 bases and J by 2 bases, with 4 bases between them.

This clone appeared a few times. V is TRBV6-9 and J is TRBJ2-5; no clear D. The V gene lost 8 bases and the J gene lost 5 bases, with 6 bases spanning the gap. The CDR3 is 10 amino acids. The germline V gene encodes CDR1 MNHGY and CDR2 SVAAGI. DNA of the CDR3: TGTGCCAGCGGGCAGGAGACCCAGTACTTC. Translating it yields CASGQETQYF.

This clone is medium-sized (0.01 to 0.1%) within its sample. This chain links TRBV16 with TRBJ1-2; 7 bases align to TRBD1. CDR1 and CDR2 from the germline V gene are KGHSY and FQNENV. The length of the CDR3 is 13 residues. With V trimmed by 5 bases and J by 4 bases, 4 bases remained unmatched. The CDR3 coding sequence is TGTGCCAGCAGCGAGGACAGGCTCTATGGCTACACCTTC. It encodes CASSEDRLYGYTF.

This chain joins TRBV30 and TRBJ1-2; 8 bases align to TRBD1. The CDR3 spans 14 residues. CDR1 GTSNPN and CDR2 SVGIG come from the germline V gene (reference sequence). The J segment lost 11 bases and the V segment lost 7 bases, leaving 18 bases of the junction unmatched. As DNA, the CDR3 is TGTGCCTTGAATGGACAGGGAGGGGAAGGGCTTTACACCTTC. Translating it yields CALNGQGGEGLYTF.

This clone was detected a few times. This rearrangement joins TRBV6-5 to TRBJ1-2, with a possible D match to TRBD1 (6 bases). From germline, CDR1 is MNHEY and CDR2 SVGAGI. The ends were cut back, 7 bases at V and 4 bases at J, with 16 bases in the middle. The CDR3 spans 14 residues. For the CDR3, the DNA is TGTGCCAGCAAGGGGGGAGCCCCGAGCTATGGCTACACCTTC. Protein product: CASKGGAPSYGYTF.

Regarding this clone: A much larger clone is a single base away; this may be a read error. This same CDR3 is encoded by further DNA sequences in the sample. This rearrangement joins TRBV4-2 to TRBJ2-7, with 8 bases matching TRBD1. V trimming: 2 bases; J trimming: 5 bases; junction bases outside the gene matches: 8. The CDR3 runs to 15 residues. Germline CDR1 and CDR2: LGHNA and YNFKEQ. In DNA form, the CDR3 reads TGTGCCAGCAGCCAACTGGGTCAGGGGGCCCACGAGCAGTACTTC. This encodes CASSQLGQGAHEQYF.

CDR3: CASTAADRNTEAFF. In DNA form, the CDR3 reads TGTGCCAGCACCGCGGCGGACAGGAACACTGAAGCTTTCTTT. This sequence joins TRBV7-7 and TRBJ1-1, with D perhaps TRBD1 (6 bases). The CDR3 spans 14 residues. The germline V gene encodes CDR1 SSHAT and CDR2 FNYEAQ (reference sequence). V shed 7 bases and J shed 1 base, with 13 bases lying between them.

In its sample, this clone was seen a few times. Here the CDR3 reads CASSSNLAYEQYF. In DNA form, the CDR3 reads TGTGCCAGCAGCTCAAACCTAGCCTACGAGCAGTACTTC. This chain joins TRBV5-4 and TRBJ2-7; no definite D call. CDR1 is SGHNT and CDR2 is YYREEE in the germline V gene (reference sequence). V was cut by 3 bases and J by 2 bases, with 9 bases left in between. CDR3 size: 13 residues.

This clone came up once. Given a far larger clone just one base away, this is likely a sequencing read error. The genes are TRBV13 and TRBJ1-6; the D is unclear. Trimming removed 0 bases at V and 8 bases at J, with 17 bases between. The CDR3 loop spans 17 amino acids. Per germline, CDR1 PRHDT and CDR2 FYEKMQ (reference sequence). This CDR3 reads CASSLGQSVSLHSPLHF. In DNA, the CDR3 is TGTGCCAGCAGCTTAGGCCAATCCGTGAGCCTTCATTCACCCCTCCACTTT.

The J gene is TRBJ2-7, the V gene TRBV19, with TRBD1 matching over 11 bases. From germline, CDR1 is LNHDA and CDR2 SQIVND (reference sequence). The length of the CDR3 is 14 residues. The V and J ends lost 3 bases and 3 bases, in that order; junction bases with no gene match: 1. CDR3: CASSMGTGGYEQYF. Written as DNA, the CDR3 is TGTGCCAGTAGTATGGGGACAGGGGGCTACGAGCAGTACTTC. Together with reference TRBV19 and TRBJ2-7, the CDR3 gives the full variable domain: DGGITQSPKYLFRKEGQNVTLSCEQNLNHDAMYWYRQDPGQGLRLIYYSQIVNDFQKGDIAEGYSVSREKKESFPLTVTSAQKNPTAFYLCASSMGTGGYEQYFGPGTRLTVT.

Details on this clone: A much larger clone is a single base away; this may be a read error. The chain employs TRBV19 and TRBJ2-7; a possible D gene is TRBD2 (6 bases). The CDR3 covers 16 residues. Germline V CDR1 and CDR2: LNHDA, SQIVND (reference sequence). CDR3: CACRMGGAGSSYEQYF. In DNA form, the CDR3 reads TGTGCCTGTAGAATGGGTGGCGCGGGGAGCTCCTACGAGCAGTACTTC.

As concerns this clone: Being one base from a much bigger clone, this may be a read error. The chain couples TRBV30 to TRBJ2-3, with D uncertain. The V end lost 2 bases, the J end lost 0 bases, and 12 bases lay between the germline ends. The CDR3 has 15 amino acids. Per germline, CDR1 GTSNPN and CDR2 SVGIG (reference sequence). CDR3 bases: TGTGCCTGGAGTCAGGAAAAGGTGAGCACAGATACGCAGTATTTT. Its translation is CAWSQEKVSTDTQYF.